This T cell receptor beta chain was sequenced during a study of CD8+ T cells in alopecia areata. Turning to the study itself: Treated individuals took tofacitinib by mouth, 5 to 10 mg twice daily.

Treatment in this sample: oral pan-JAK inhibitor, 5-10 mg twice daily. The CDR3 sequence is 14 residues long. Germline V gives CDR1 SGHRS, CDR2 YFSETQ. Trimming took 0 bases from V and 0 from J, leaving 6 bases between them. With respect to this clone: The antigen is not known.

Sequencing used cDNA as its template, made by extracting RNA and reverse transcribing it. Clones were read by immunoSEQ multiplex PCR, and TCRdb kept only the in-frame ones, dropping some. This sample carries about 200,000 clones, 64% of them seen once, and the ten largest clones take about 4%. Notes on the study in general: Clonality was higher in lesional than normal scalp, especially in alopecia totalis/universalis.

The receptor's source is a human donor with alopecia areata. Source: CD4+ T cells sorted from blood, taken at week 4, from a patient treated with tofacitinib. V usage is TRBV5-1 and J usage is TRBJ1-1; D is undetermined. The DNA for the CDR3 is TGCGCCAGCAGCTTGGAGAGGGTGAACACTGAAGCTTTCTTT. Translating gives CASSLERVNTEAFF. The variable domain in full, with the rest retrieved from reference TRBV5-1 and TRBJ1-1, is KAGVTQTPRYLIKTRGQQVTLSCSPISGHRSVSWYQQTPGQGLQFLFEYFSETQRNKGNFPGRFSGRQFSNSRSEMNVSTLELGDSALYLCASSLERVNTEAFFGQGTRLTVV.